The subject of this entry is one TCR beta chain. The target antigen is unknown. The PCR made use of 60 Vbeta and 13 Jbeta primers. Clones were sequenced by immunoSEQ multiplex PCR, and TCRdb holds only the in-frame ones, with some missing. Of around 150,000 clones in the sample, roughly 87% were seen once. The V end was cut by 4 bases, the J end by 9 bases, with 15 bases between. The CDR3 contains 12 residues. Per the germline V gene, CDR1 is GTSNPN and CDR2 is SVGIG (reference sequence). The data stem from a study of cytomegalovirus exposure and HLA in healthy donors. Findings of the study overall: Judged likely to be a sequencing artifact was a cluster of highly shared sequence variants.

The genes are TRBV30 and TRBJ2-5; D perhaps matches TRBD2 (6 bases). Material: PBMCs. The origin of this receptor is a woman between 40 and 50 years old in good health and CMV-seronegative. The chain's CDR3 is CAWTPPGLAQYF. CDR3 bases: TGTGCCTGGACCCCCCCGGGACTCGCCCAGTACTTC. The whole variable domain, filled in from reference TRBV30 and TRBJ2-5, reads SQTIHQWPATLVQPVGSPLSLECTVEGTSNPNLYWYRQAAGRGLQLLFYSVGIGQISSEVPQNLSASRPQDRQFILSSKKLLLSDSGFYLCAWTPPGLAQYFGPGTRLLVL.